This record looks at one TCR beta chain sequence and its context. Its cognate antigen is unknown. The sample has other DNA sequences that encode this CDR3 too. The sample comes from a study of shared clonotypes between healthy human individuals. Here immunoSEQ multiplex PCR was the method, and the copy in TCRdb shows in-frame clones only, minus some. The sample includes 2 million to 2.5 million clones, roughly 95% of them seen just once. Findings and caveats of the study: Non-shared clonotypes displayed generation probabilities falling below those of clonotypes present in all four donors.

CD45RO negativity and positive selection for CCR7 defined naive CD8 cells, a population that excluded terminally differentiated effector memory CD45RA+ cells. V lost 2 bases, J lost 5 bases, and 12 bases lay in between. The germline V gene has CDR1 MNHEY and CDR2 SVGAGI. There are 15 residues in the CDR3. The V call is TRBV6-5, the J call TRBJ2-2, with D possibly matching TRBD2 (6 bases). Sequencing was done on a sample of naive CD8+ T cells sorted from blood. This receptor was identified in a man aged 18 to 29 in good health. The CDR3 DNA sequence: TGTGCCAGCAGTTACCTACAGGAGGGAACCGGGGAGCTGTTTTTT. Translated: CASSYLQEGTGELFF.